This T cell receptor (beta chain) was observed in a study of OX40 agonist ivuxolimab in advanced cancers. Produced via immunoSEQ multiplex PCR; TCRdb's table is partial and in-frame only. This sample carries about 100,000 clones, around 91% of them seen once, and the ten largest clones take 1.5% to 2%. Study-wide results and limits: The antigen specificity of the peripheral T cells (those that were expanded) was not determined. The average count of expanded clones was higher among CD8+ T cells than among CD4+.

Note on this clone: Its cognate antigen is unknown.

Germline trimming cut 3 bases from V and 5 bases from J; bases unmatched to any gene: 15. This CDR3 has 17 residues. Looked up from germline, CDR1 is SGHRS and CDR2 is YFSETQ. This chain joins TRBV5-1 and TRBJ2-5; 8 bases line up with TRBD2. The material was CD4+ or CD8+ T cells sorted from blood, obtained in a trial of the OX40 agonist ivuxolimab. The source of this sequence is an adult with an advanced solid tumor such as melanoma, head and neck, liver or kidney cancer. The CDR3 loop reads CASSSLSAAGAGETQYF. For the CDR3, the DNA is TGCGCCAGCAGCTCCCTTTCAGCAGCGGGAGCTGGGGAGACCCAGTACTTC.